This is a list of T cell receptor beta chains from one sample in a study of blood T cell repertoires in COVID-19. Some clones are missing from TCRdb's copy, which holds only in-frame ones; the method was immunoSEQ multiplex PCR. The data show around 200,000 clones, 83% seen once. The sequenced material came from peripheral blood. These receptors were obtained from a woman between 35 and 50 years old with active or convalescent COVID-19. Each CDR3 is given with its conserved first and last residue. The order of the fields is J gene, V gene, CDR3 protein.

J: TRBJ1-3; V: TRBV19; CDR3: CPPGSGNTIYF
J: TRBJ1-2; V: TRBV4-1; CDR3: CASSQAGGAYGYTF
J: TRBJ2-5; V: TRBV7-8; CDR3: CASRGGAGVQETQYF
J: TRBJ2-7; V: TRBV21-1; CDR3: CASSSGALGSEQYF
J: TRBJ1-5; V: TRBV6-2/TRBV6-3; CDR3: CASSYGPRGSNQPQHF
J: TRBJ1-2; V: TRBV11-3; CDR3: CASSLSGGYGYTF
J: TRBJ2-5; V: TRBV6-1; CDR3: CASSEWTRDGETQYF
J: TRBJ2-7; V: TRBV7-6; CDR3: CASSLYPSGREGYEQYF
J: TRBJ2-7; V: TRBV14; CDR3: CASSQSGLAGVRSAYEQYF
J: TRBJ2-5; V: TRBV14; CDR3: CASSHRQGFQETQYF
J: TRBJ2-7; V: TRBV29-1; CDR3: CSAGSGNSGEQYF
J: TRBJ2-3; V: TRBV18; CDR3: CASSLDFPGTSSPDTQYF
J: TRBJ1-6; V: TRBV30; CDR3: CAWRRLRGYNSPLHF
J: TRBJ2-1; V: TRBV7-2; CDR3: CASTPASPFSGRAYEQFF
J: TRBJ2-1; V: TRBV9; CDR3: CASSPGINEQFF
J: TRBJ2-3; V: TRBV9; CDR3: CASSLWTSGGAQYF
J: TRBJ2-7; V: TRBV5-8; CDR3: CASSPGSFTGGDEQYF
J: TRBJ2-5; V: TRBV7-2; CDR3: CASSLDAGGLETQYF
J: TRBJ1-3; V: TRBV30; CDR3: CAWSQETAAGNTIYF
J: TRBJ1-4; V: TRBV5-1; CDR3: CASSPGGQPLGGLFF
J: TRBJ1-1; V: TRBV30; CDR3: CAWSPWRDAEAFF
J: TRBJ1-5; V: TRBV30; CDR3: CAWSGGGLAQPQHF
J: TRBJ2-3; V: TRBV24-1; CDR3: CATSPVGGGATDTQYF
J: TRBJ2-7; V: TRBV24-1; CDR3: CATSDFRDEQYF
J: TRBJ1-1; V: TRBV5-6; CDR3: CASTLMSGGPAAAFF
J: TRBJ2-2; V: TRBV4-3; CDR3: CASSQDLLGANTGELFF
J: TRBJ2-1; V: TRBV7-2; CDR3: CASRWLVGDEQFF
J: TRBJ2-2; V: TRBV27; CDR3: CASNGQGLAANTGELFF
J: TRBJ1-6; V: TRBV4-2; CDR3: CASSQDASRQGNSPLHF